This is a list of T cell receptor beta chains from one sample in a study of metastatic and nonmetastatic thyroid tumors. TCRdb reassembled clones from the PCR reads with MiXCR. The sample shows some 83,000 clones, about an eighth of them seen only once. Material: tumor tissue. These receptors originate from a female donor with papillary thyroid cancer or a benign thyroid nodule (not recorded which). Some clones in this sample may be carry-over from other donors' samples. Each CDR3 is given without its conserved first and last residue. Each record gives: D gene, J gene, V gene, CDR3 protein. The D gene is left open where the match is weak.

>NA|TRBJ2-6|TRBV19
ASGPSYGNSGANVLT
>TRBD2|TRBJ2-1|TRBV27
ASKERDGYEQF
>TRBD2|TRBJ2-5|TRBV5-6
ASSLLTSGRGKTQY
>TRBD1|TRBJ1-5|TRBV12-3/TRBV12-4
ASSSPPGGAGQPQH
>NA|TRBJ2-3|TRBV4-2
ASSQGLAGWSGTDTQY
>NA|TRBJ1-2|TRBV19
ASSKLKGGGGYT
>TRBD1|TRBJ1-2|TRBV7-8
ASSLGGTGNT
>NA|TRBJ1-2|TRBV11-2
ASSPFINNYGYT
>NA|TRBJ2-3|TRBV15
ATSRGGPYTQY
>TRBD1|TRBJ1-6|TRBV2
ASSPRQGQDSPLH
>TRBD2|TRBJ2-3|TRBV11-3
ASSLVTAGVDTQY
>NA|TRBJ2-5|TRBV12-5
ASGLPFLETQY